A single sample gave rise to the 23 T cell receptor beta chains below, sequenced in a study of Ad26.COV2.S vaccination and SARS-CoV-2 variants. Only in-frame clones appear in the TCRdb table, and some are missing; sequencing was by immunoSEQ multiplex PCR. The table includes under 550,000 clones, 80% to 95% detected once. The treatment here: roughly 20 received Ad26.COV2.S at low or high dose, single or two shots; 5 received placebo; per-sample allocation not given. Material that was analyzed had been drawn on day 63 after the first vaccine or placebo injection. The specimen was peripheral blood, collected in a trial of Ad26.COV2.S vaccine versus placebo. All receptors derive from a person between 18 and 59 years old who received the Ad26.COV2.S COVID-19 vaccine or a placebo.

V gene TRBV9 combines with J gene TRBJ2-1; the D is unclear. This CDR3 contains 14 residues. CDR1 SGDLS and CDR2 YYNGEE come from the germline V gene. V lost 2 bases and J lost 9, with 15 bases in between. In nucleotides, the CDR3 is TGTGCCAGCAGCGTTTCCCCTGACGTAGGTGAGCAGTTCTTC. Translation: CASSVSPDVGEQFF.

The chain carries TRBV7-9 and TRBJ2-7; no firm D call. Germline V lookup: CDR1 SEHNR, CDR2 FQNEAQ (reference sequence). The CDR3 loop spans 12 amino acids. V was cut by 3 bases and J by 3 bases, with 6 bases left in between. Here the CDR3 DNA reads TGTGCCAGCAGCTTTAGGGACTACGAGCAGTACTTC. This encodes CASSFRDYEQYF.

This clone appeared a few times. The V and J genes are TRBV6-5 and TRBJ2-7; unclear D gene. V gave up 0 bases and J gave up 4 bases, with 16 bases separating them. Germline values: CDR1 MNHEY, CDR2 SVGAGI. This CDR3 has 16 amino acids. In DNA, the CDR3 is TGTGCCAGCAGTTACTCGATCCTCCAACGTGGGTACGAGCAGTACTTC. Its translation: CASSYSILQRGYEQYF.

V gene TRBV28 combines with J gene TRBJ1-2; D call uncertain. The germline V gene encodes CDR1 MDHEN and CDR2 SYDVKM. The germline V and J ends were trimmed by 8 bases and 5 bases, with 6 bases remaining between them. The CDR3 spans 10 residues. CDR3 sequence (DNA): TGTGCCAGCGGCCCATATGGCTACACCTTC. Its protein product is CASGPYGYTF.

This clone was seen just once. This chain uses TRBV30 with TRBJ2-3; possible D gene TRBD2, 6 bases. The germline gives CDR1 GTSNPN, CDR2 SVGIG (reference sequence). This CDR3 is 14 amino acids long. V gave up 2 bases and J gave up 2 bases, with 11 bases separating them. The CDR3 nucleotides read TGTGCCTGGAGTACGGGAGTTAACACAGATACGCAGTATTTT. Translating gives CAWSTGVNTDTQYF.

The gene calls are TRBV5-5 and TRBJ2-7, with no clear D. CDR1 and CDR2 from the germline V gene are SGHKS and YYEKEE (reference sequence). The CDR3 has 12 residues. V was pared by 1 base and J by 6 bases, with 8 bases between. The chain's CDR3 is CASSLTALEQYF. Written as DNA, the CDR3 is TGTGCCAGCAGCTTGACGGCTCTCGAGCAGTACTTC. Filled out from reference TRBV5-5 and TRBJ2-7, the complete variable domain reads DAGVTQSPTHLIKTRGQQVTLRCSPISGHKSVSWYQQVLGQGPQFIFQYYEKEERGRGNFPDRFSARQFPNYSSELNVNALLLGDSALYLCASSLTALEQYFGPGTRLTVT.

This clone was seen more than once but under ten times. The chain recombines TRBV7-9 with TRBJ2-7; TRBD2 matches 7 bases. CDR1 is SEHNR and CDR2 is FQNEAQ in the germline V gene (reference sequence). V was clipped by 5 bases and J by 3 bases; unmatched bases: 10. This CDR3 contains 15 residues. CDR3 loop: CASSATGTGGYEQYF. In DNA form, the CDR3 reads TGTGCCAGCAGCGCGACCGGGACGGGGGGCTACGAGCAGTACTTC.

The chain recombines TRBV27 with TRBJ2-1; D could derive from TRBD1 or TRBD2 (5 bases each). This CDR3 contains 14 residues. Germline CDR1 and CDR2: MNHEY and SMNVEV (reference sequence). V was pared by 5 bases and J by 5 bases, with 13 bases between. The CDR3 DNA is TGTGCCAGCAGTAGGCGCCAGGGAGACAATGAGCAGTTCTTC. It codes for CASSRRQGDNEQFF.

Notes on this clone: Other DNA sequences from this sample encode an identical CDR3 as well. The chain is built from TRBV10-3 and TRBJ2-1; 9 positions match TRBD2. From germline, CDR1 is ENHRY and CDR2 SYGVKD. This CDR3 has 13 residues. V lost 8 bases, J lost 7 bases, and 6 bases stayed unmatched. The CDR3 sequence is CAIRREGLNEQFF. The CDR3 DNA is TGTGCCATCCGGCGGGAGGGCCTTAATGAGCAGTTCTTC.

The chain joins TRBV3-1 (or the pseudogene TRBV3-2) to TRBJ2-7, with 8 bases that match TRBD2. V dropped 4 bases and J dropped 6; count of bases not matched to a gene: 11. Germline assignment: CDR1 LGHDT and CDR2 YNNKEL (reference sequence). This CDR3 has 15 residues. The CDR3 reads CASSPTGSGSIEQYF. The CDR3 nucleotides are TGTGCCAGCAGCCCGACCGGGAGCGGGAGTATCGAGCAGTACTTC.

This clone was observed once. The rearrangement links TRBV19 to TRBJ1-4; 7 nucleotides align to TRBD1. V lost 6 bases and J lost 4; bases outside the gene matches: 5. CDR1 LNHDA and CDR2 SQIVND come from the germline V gene (reference sequence). CDR3 length equals 14 residues. CDR3 sequence (DNA): TGTGCCAGTAGGCCGGGACAGATTAATGAAAAACTGTTTTTT. It codes for CASRPGQINEKLFF.

The chain couples TRBV7-9 to TRBJ2-3; D gene ambiguous. CDR3 length equals 16 residues. The V gene lost 2 bases and the J gene lost 0 bases, with 12 bases spanning the gap. The germline gives CDR1 SEHNR, CDR2 FQNEAQ (reference sequence). The CDR3 protein is CASSLLNYSSTDTQYF. CDR3 nucleotides: TGTGCCAGCAGCTTACTCAACTATTCGAGCACAGATACGCAGTATTTT.

The chain uses TRBV5-1 and TRBJ2-7; perhaps TRBD2 as D (5 bases). The V end was cut by 2 bases, the J end by 2 bases, with 14 bases between. CDR3 length: 15 residues. In germline, CDR1 is SGHRS, CDR2 YFSETQ. The CDR3 DNA follows: TGCGCCAGCAGCTTTGACCAATCGGGAACCTACGAGCAGTACTTC. It encodes CASSFDQSGTYEQYF.

The V call is TRBV15, the J call TRBJ2-3, with no clear D. Trimming stripped 5 bases from V and 4 bases from J, with 10 bases between. The CDR3 spans 13 residues. Germline CDR1 and CDR2: LNHNV and YYDKDF (reference sequence). CDR3 sequence: CATSRQSSDTQYF. CDR3 DNA: TGTGCCACCAGCCGTCAAAGTTCAGATACGCAGTATTTT.

In DNA, the CDR3 is TGTGCCTGGAGTTTCCCTCTCGGGGAGCTGTTTTTT. It specifies CAWSFPLGELFF. The J gene is TRBJ2-2, the V gene TRBV30, with no clear D. CDR3 length: 12 amino acids. Germline V gene lookup returns CDR1 GTSNPN and CDR2 SVGIG (reference sequence). V was pared by 2 bases and J by 7 bases, with 8 bases between.

This chain links TRBV5-1 with TRBJ2-1, with D unclear. The germline CDR1 and CDR2 sequences are SGHRS and YFSETQ. With 4 bases removed from V and 4 bases from J, the gap between germline ends came to 12 bases. This CDR3 comprises 14 residues. The CDR3 sequence is CASSVGVTYNEQFF. CDR3 nucleotide sequence: TGCGCCAGCAGCGTCGGCGTCACTTACAATGAGCAGTTCTTC.

The chain couples TRBV7-3 to TRBJ2-1; D not certain. Trimming stripped 2 bases from V and 7 bases from J, with 6 bases between. The CDR3 sequence is 12 residues long. The germline CDR1 and CDR2 sequences are SGHTA and FQGTGA. The CDR3 region has the DNA TGTGCCAGCAGCTTACATACAAATGAGCAGTTCTTC. The encoded protein is CASSLHTNEQFF.

CDR3 bases: TGCGCCAGCAGCAATGGACTTTGGAACACTGAAGCTTTCTTT. Translated: CASSNGLWNTEAFF. The chain is built from TRBV5-1 and TRBJ1-1; D is ambiguous. This CDR3 is built from 14 residues. The V and J ends lost 4 bases and 1 base respectively, with 11 bases between them. Germline V gives CDR1 SGHRS, CDR2 YFSETQ.

As DNA, the CDR3 is TGTGCCAGCAGTTACGGATGGGATCAGCCCCAGCATTTT. This gives the protein CASSYGWDQPQHF. The J gene is TRBJ1-5, the V gene TRBV6-5; no reliable D call. The CDR3 totals 13 residues. Germline V CDR1 and CDR2: MNHEY, SVGAGI. Trimming pared 2 bases from V and 5 bases from J, leaving 7 bases between.

This chain links TRBV5-8 with TRBJ2-7, with D uncertain. The CDR3 totals 11 residues. Germline V lookup: CDR1 SGHTS, CDR2 YDEGEE. Trimming took 9 bases from V and 6 from J, leaving 13 bases between them. The CDR3 reads CATTTSGEQYF. In nucleotides, the CDR3 is TGTGCCACCACGACCTCGGGCGAGCAGTACTTC.

The chain uses TRBV28 and TRBJ1-2, with D possibly TRBD1 on 6 matching bases. V was cut by 10 bases and J by 4 bases, with 13 bases left in between. The V gene's germline CDR1 is MDHEN and CDR2 SYDVKM. The CDR3 totals 12 residues. The CDR3 loop is CATVGGIYGYTF. As DNA, the CDR3 is TGTGCCACGGTAGGGGGGATCTATGGCTACACCTTC.

The J gene is TRBJ2-6, the V gene TRBV19; D is unclear. CDR3 length equals 15 residues. Germline V gene data show CDR1 as LNHDA and CDR2 as SQIVND (reference sequence). V was trimmed by 7 bases and J by 0 bases, leaving 10 bases between them. In DNA, the CDR3 is TGTGCCAGTAAAGCCGGAGACTCTGGGGCCAACGTCCTGACTTTC. It translates to CASKAGDSGANVLTF. Full variable domain (remainder filled in from reference TRBV19 and TRBJ2-6): DGGITQSPKYLFRKEGQNVTLSCEQNLNHDAMYWYRQDPGQGLRLIYYSQIVNDFQKGDIAEGYSVSREKKESFPLTVTSAQKNPTAFYLCASKAGDSGANVLTFGAGSRLTVL.

The rearrangement links TRBV7-8 to TRBJ2-6; D possibly corresponds to TRBD1 (5 bases). The CDR3 consists of 15 residues. Per germline, CDR1 SGHVS and CDR2 FQNEAQ. V gave up 3 bases and J gave up 2 bases, with 8 bases separating them. CDR3 sequence (DNA): TGTGCCAGCAGCTTGGGCAGGGCTGGGGCCAACGTCCTGACTTTC. Encoded protein: CASSLGRAGANVLTF.